These 26 T cell receptor beta chains originate from one sample sequenced in a study of OX40 agonist ivuxolimab in advanced cancers. Clones were sequenced by immunoSEQ multiplex PCR, and TCRdb holds only the in-frame ones, with some missing. The sample consists of about 110,000 clones, roughly nine tenths of them appearing once. Specimen: CD4+ or CD8+ T cells sorted from blood, collected in a trial of the OX40 agonist ivuxolimab. The receptors derive from an adult with an advanced solid tumor such as melanoma, head and neck, liver or kidney cancer.

The chain carries TRBV2 and TRBJ2-5, with 7 bases that match TRBD2. The V segment lost 7 bases and the J segment 4 bases; nucleotides outside the gene matches: 12. The germline V gene has CDR1 SNHLY and CDR2 FYNNEI. The CDR3 covers 15 residues. CDR3 sequence (DNA): TGTGCCAGCACCCGCCTGGCTAGCGGCTTAGAGACCCAGTACTTC. It translates to CASTRLASGLETQYF.

V is TRBV4-3 and J is TRBJ1-2; perhaps TRBD1 as D (6 bases). The ends were cut back, 1 base at V and 4 bases at J, with 10 bases in the middle. Germline values: CDR1 LGHNA, CDR2 YSLEER. The CDR3 is made up of 14 amino acids. CDR3 amino acids: CASSQAGRGYGYTF. The CDR3 nucleotides are TGCGCCAGCAGCCAAGCGGGCAGGGGCTATGGCTACACCTTC.

The V call is TRBV10-3, the J call TRBJ2-3; D uncertain. The germline CDR1 and CDR2 sequences are ENHRY and SYGVKD. Between the trimmed V and J ends, which lost 6 bases and 0 bases, there was a span of 7 bases. There are 13 residues in the CDR3. The CDR3 sequence is CAIRATSTDTQYF. The CDR3 DNA is TGTGCCATCAGAGCGACTAGCACAGATACGCAGTATTTT.

This clone has only a few counts. V and J are TRBV2 and TRBJ2-7, with 8 bases fitting TRBD1. Per germline, CDR1 SNHLY and CDR2 FYNNEI. The CDR3 is 15 residues long. Unmatched junction bases numbered 9, after V lost 6 bases and J lost 2 bases. The CDR3 DNA sequence: TGTGCCAGCAGGAAACCGGGACAGGTCACCTACGAGCAGTACTTC. Its protein product is CASRKPGQVTYEQYF. The complete variable domain, with remaining parts taken from reference TRBV2 and TRBJ2-7, reads EPEVTQTPSHQVTQMGQEVILRCVPISNHLYFYWYRQILGQKVEFLVSFYNNEISEKSEIFDDQFSVERPDGSNFTLKIRSTKLEDSAMYFCASRKPGQVTYEQYFGPGTRLTVT.

This clone has only one observation. J is TRBJ2-7 and V is TRBV27; 9 nucleotides match TRBD1. This CDR3 spans 16 amino acids. After removal of 2 bases from V and 6 bases from J, the junction contained 11 bases not matched to a gene. Germline V gives CDR1 MNHEY, CDR2 SMNVEV (reference sequence). This CDR3 reads CASSLGQGWALREQYF. The CDR3 region has the DNA TGTGCCAGCAGTTTAGGACAGGGGTGGGCACTACGCGAGCAGTACTTC.

In the case of this clone: A much more abundant neighbour one base away suggests this may be a read error. This chain links TRBV7-2 with TRBJ2-2, with 7 bases lining up with TRBD1. This CDR3 comprises 14 residues. Trimming cost V 5 bases and J 6 bases; bases outside gene matches: 6. Germline CDR1 reads SGHTA; CDR2 reads FQGNSA. The CDR3 loop reads CASSITGAAGELFF. CDR3 nucleotide sequence: TGTGCCAGCAGCATAACAGGGGCGGCCGGGGAGCTGTTTTTT. Full variable domain (rest looked up from reference TRBV7-2 and TRBJ2-2): GAGVSQSPSNKVTEKGKDVELRCDPISGHTALYWYRQSLGQGLEFLIYFQGNSAPDKSGLPSDRFSAERTGGSVSTLTIQRTQQEDSAVYLCASSITGAAGELFFGEGSRLTVL.

The chain recombines TRBV6-6 with TRBJ1-6; D not resolved. The V gene's germline CDR1 is MNHNY and CDR2 SVGAGI (reference sequence). The CDR3 length is 12 residues. The V end lost 5 bases, the J end lost 7 bases, and 6 bases lay between the germline ends. CDR3 coding DNA: TGTGCCAGCAGTGTGGACAATTCACCCCTCCACTTT. Translation gives CASSVDNSPLHF.

The V and J genes are TRBV4-1 and TRBJ1-5, with 7 bases fitting TRBD1. Germline loops: CDR1 MGHRA, CDR2 YSYEKL. V lost 2 bases and J lost 3; bases outside the gene matches: 4. The CDR3 extends over 15 amino acids. CDR3 region: CASSQPDRDNQPQHF. The CDR3 coding sequence is TGCGCCAGCAGCCAACCCGACAGGGACAATCAGCCCCAGCATTTT.

The chain combines TRBV27 with TRBJ2-3; perhaps D is TRBD1 or TRBD2 (5 bases each). Trimming took off 3 bases at V and 1 base at J, with 14 bases between the two ends. CDR1 is MNHEY, CDR2 SMNVEV, per germline (reference sequence). CDR3 length: 16 residues. The CDR3 spells CASSFLEGIGTDTQYF. The CDR3 nucleotides are TGTGCCAGCAGTTTCCTAGAGGGGATAGGCACAGATACGCAGTATTTT.

CDR3 protein: CASSIDRWTDNQPQHF. The CDR3, as DNA: TGTGCCAGTAGTATAGATCGTTGGACAGACAATCAGCCCCAGCATTTT. The V and J genes are TRBV19 and TRBJ1-5, with a weak D call TRBD1 (6 bases). Trimming cost V 0 bases and J 3 bases, with 12 bases left between them. The CDR3 length is 16 residues. Germline assignment: CDR1 LNHDA and CDR2 SQIVND (reference sequence).

This chain links TRBV15 with TRBJ2-1, with TRBD1 matching 7 bases. Per germline, CDR1 LNHNV and CDR2 YYDKDF (reference sequence). The CDR3 totals 15 residues. The trim removed 0 bases at V and 1 base at J, leaving 0 bases unmatched. The CDR3 loop reads CATSRETGSYNEQFF. DNA for the CDR3: TGTGCCACCAGCAGAGAGACAGGGTCCTACAATGAGCAGTTCTTC.

The chain combines TRBV19 with TRBJ2-3; possible D gene TRBD1, 6 bases. Trimming pared 4 bases from V and 4 bases from J, leaving 9 bases between. Germline CDR1 and CDR2: LNHDA and SQIVND (reference sequence). This CDR3 is built from 13 residues. CDR3 region: CASSNRVADTQYF. CDR3 bases: TGTGCCAGTAGTAACAGGGTTGCAGATACGCAGTATTTT.

A single count supports this clone. The chain combines TRBV11-3 with TRBJ2-3, with 13 bases fitting TRBD2. The V gene's germline CDR1 is SGHNT and CDR2 YENEEA. Unmatched junction bases numbered 3, after V lost 5 bases and J lost 1 base. CDR3 length: 16 residues. CDR3 bases: TGTGCCAGCAGCCAACTAGCGGGGGGGCGCACAGATACGCAGTATTTT. Translating it yields CASSQLAGGRTDTQYF. Looking up the rest from reference TRBV11-3 and TRBJ2-3 gives the full variable domain: EAGVVQSPRYKIIEKKQPVAFWCNPISGHNTLYWYLQNLGQGPELLIRYENEEAVDDSQLPKDRFSAERLKGVDSTLKIQPAELGDSAVYLCASSQLAGGRTDTQYFGPGTRLTVL.

Here the CDR3 DNA reads TGTGCCAGCAGCCAGTCTCAGGGGTCGTGGATCAATCAGCCCCAGCATTTT. Translating it yields CASSQSQGSWINQPQHF. J is TRBJ1-5 and V is TRBV7-9, with D possibly being TRBD1 (6 bases). Deletions cut 5 bases from V and 3 bases from J, with 20 bases between. The V gene's germline CDR1 is SEHNR and CDR2 FQNEAQ (reference sequence). This CDR3 has 17 amino acids.

The chain joins TRBV5-5 to TRBJ2-1, with TRBD2 as a possible D gene (5 bases). This CDR3 has 15 residues. Trimming cost V 0 bases and J 3 bases, with 10 bases left between them. Germline lookup yields CDR1 SGHKS and CDR2 YYEKEE (reference sequence). CDR3 in amino acids: CASSLGQGSYNEQFF. The CDR3 DNA follows: TGTGCCAGCAGCTTGGGGCAAGGGAGCTACAATGAGCAGTTCTTC.

This rearrangement joins TRBV5-4 to TRBJ1-2, with 10 bases identical to TRBD1. This CDR3 has 16 amino acids. V was pared by 0 bases and J by 3 bases, with 5 bases of the junction left unmatched. CDR1 and CDR2 (germline): SGHNT, YYREEE (reference sequence). CDR3 in DNA: TGTGCCAGCAGCTTGGTCGGACAGGGGGGAGACTATGGCTACACCTTC. Amino acid sequence: CASSLVGQGGDYGYTF.

In this sample, this clone turned up once. The chain recombines TRBV29-1 with TRBJ2-7; 11 bases match TRBD1. Trimming at V came to 6 bases and at J to 6 bases, leaving 4 bases not matched to a gene. Germline lookup yields CDR1 SQVTM and CDR2 ANQGSEA. This CDR3 is 12 amino acids long. The CDR3 DNA is TGCAGCGTGGACAGGGGGCTCGGCGAGCAGTACTTC. It specifies CSVDRGLGEQYF.

The rearrangement uses TRBV7-9 and TRBJ2-5; TRBD2 aligns across 8 bases. Looked up from germline, CDR1 is SEHNR and CDR2 is FQNEAQ (reference sequence). The CDR3 totals 16 residues. Unmatched junction bases numbered 6, after V lost 1 base and J lost 2 bases. The CDR3 sequence is CASSLGGTRGQETQYF. CDR3 DNA: TGTGCCAGCAGCTTAGGAGGGACTAGAGGTCAAGAGACCCAGTACTTC. The whole variable domain, filled in from reference TRBV7-9 and TRBJ2-5, reads DTGVSQNPRHKITKRGQNVTFRCDPISEHNRLYWYRQTLGQGPEFLTYFQNEAQLEKSRLLSDRFSAERPKGSFSTLEIQRTEQGDSAMYLCASSLGGTRGQETQYFGPGTRLLVL.

CDR3 sequence reads: CASSQGSRGPSTDTQYF. In nucleotides, the CDR3 is TGCGCCAGCAGCCAAGGCTCGCGGGGGCCGAGCACAGATACGCAGTATTTT. V and J are TRBV4-1 and TRBJ2-3, with D possibly TRBD2 on 7 matching bases. From germline, CDR1 is MGHRA and CDR2 YSYEKL. V lost 1 base, J lost 0 bases, and 14 bases lay in between. CDR3 length: 17 amino acids.

This chain joins TRBV4-3 and TRBJ2-5; D gene uncertain. Deletions cut 0 bases from V and 9 bases from J, with 11 bases between. Per germline, CDR1 LGHNA and CDR2 YSLEER. The CDR3 has 13 residues. The CDR3 spells CASSQEISAAQYF. The CDR3 nucleotides are TGCGCCAGCAGCCAAGAAATTTCGGCGGCCCAGTACTTC.

This rearrangement joins TRBV11-2 to TRBJ1-5, with TRBD1 matching 7 bases. Germline V gene data show CDR1 as SGHAT and CDR2 as FQNNGV. J gave up 0 bases and V 5 bases, and 1 base lay outside the gene matches. The CDR3 totals 14 residues. DNA for the CDR3: TGTGCCAGCAGCCGGGACAGTAGCAATCAGCCCCAGCATTTT. This gives the protein CASSRDSSNQPQHF.

The V and J genes are TRBV27 and TRBJ2-3, with D perhaps matching TRBD2 (5 bases). The germline CDR1 and CDR2 sequences are MNHEY and SMNVEV (reference sequence). Deletions cut 5 bases from V and 0 bases from J, with 15 bases between. The CDR3 has 16 residues. Written as DNA, the CDR3 is TGTGCCAGCAGTGAGGGCGCGTACCCAAGCACAGATACGCAGTATTTT. It specifies CASSEGAYPSTDTQYF.

The chain links TRBV7-8 to TRBJ2-5; D gene ambiguous. V lost 1 base and J lost 5, with 8 bases in between. The length of the CDR3 is 13 residues. Per the germline V gene, CDR1 is SGHVS and CDR2 is FQNEAQ. CDR3 sequence: CASSLVEWETQYF. CDR3 nucleotides: TGTGCCAGCAGCTTAGTAGAATGGGAGACCCAGTACTTC.

The chain is built from TRBV10-3 and TRBJ2-5; D is perhaps TRBD1 (6 bases). With 0 bases removed from V and 2 bases from J, the gap between germline ends came to 10 bases. Per the germline V gene, CDR1 is ENHRY and CDR2 is SYGVKD. The CDR3 is made up of 15 amino acids. The CDR3 nucleotides read TGTGCCATCAGTGAGTCCGACAGGAGACAAGAGACCCAGTACTTC. Translated, it gives CAISESDRRQETQYF.

The chain couples TRBV2 to TRBJ2-3; the match to TRBD1 covers 9 bases. This CDR3 spans 16 amino acids. In germline, CDR1 is SNHLY, CDR2 FYNNEI. The V gene end was trimmed by 3 bases and the J gene end by 5 bases; junction bases not matched to a gene: 9. The CDR3 loop is CASSEVWRDREDTQYF. The CDR3 DNA follows: TGTGCCAGCAGTGAGGTGTGGCGGGACAGGGAAGATACGCAGTATTTT.

The genes are TRBV6-6 and TRBJ1-1; 9 bases agree with TRBD1. The V and J ends lost 5 bases and 7 bases, in that order; junction bases with no gene match: 11. Germline V CDR1 and CDR2: MNHNY, SVGAGI (reference sequence). The CDR3 runs to 15 residues. CDR3 protein: CASSQAGTGTREAFF. The CDR3 nucleotides read TGTGCCAGCAGTCAAGCCGGGACAGGGACACGTGAAGCTTTCTTT.